The 10 T cell receptor beta chains below come from one sample, sequenced in a study of blood T cell repertoires in COVID-19. Method: immunoSEQ multiplex PCR; TCRdb's copy keeps in-frame clones and lacks some. The sample lists roughly 14,000 clones; roughly 73% were seen once. The specimen sequenced was peripheral blood. These receptors came from a boy under 10 years old with active or convalescent COVID-19.

This chain joins TRBV28 and TRBJ2-7, with 9 bases fitting TRBD2. V dropped 7 bases and J dropped 2; count of bases not matched to a gene: 3. Germline V CDR1 and CDR2: MDHEN, SYDVKM. CDR3 length: 13 residues. CDR3: CASTAGGPYEQYF. CDR3 coding DNA: TGTGCCAGCACGGCGGGAGGGCCCTACGAGCAGTACTTC.

This rearrangement joins TRBV14 to TRBJ1-3; D gene ambiguous. Looked up from germline, CDR1 is SGHDN and CDR2 is FVKESK. V lost 1 base, J lost 11 bases, and 15 bases lay in between. This CDR3 has 14 residues. CDR3 amino acids: CASSQGFSGSAIYF. The CDR3 region has the DNA TGTGCCAGCAGCCAAGGGTTCTCCGGGTCCGCCATATATTTT.

The V and J genes are TRBV5-4 and TRBJ2-5, with a weak D call TRBD1 (5 bases). The ends were cut back, 4 bases at V and 2 bases at J, with 15 bases in the middle. This CDR3 is built from 15 residues. Germline CDR1 is SGHNT and CDR2 is YYREEE (reference sequence). CDR3 amino acids: CASSVRGALQETQYF. CDR3 nucleotides: TGTGCCAGCAGCGTTAGGGGTGCCCTACAAGAGACCCAGTACTTC.

The chain carries TRBV19 and TRBJ1-1; TRBD1 matches at 8 bases. V dropped 5 bases and J dropped 1; count of bases not matched to a gene: 6. The CDR3 has 15 residues. CDR1 and CDR2 from the germline V gene are LNHDA and SQIVND (reference sequence). CDR3: CASSPQTGANTEAFF. CDR3 bases: TGTGCCAGTAGTCCCCAGACAGGGGCGAACACTGAAGCTTTCTTT.

This rearrangement joins TRBV6-5 to TRBJ1-4; 7 bases fit TRBD1. The CDR3 sequence is 16 residues long. CDR1 is MNHEY, CDR2 SVGAGI, per germline. V was clipped by 4 bases and J by 2 bases; unmatched bases: 7. The CDR3 DNA reads as TGTGCCAGCAGTTCTCGTCAGACAGGGACTAATGAAAAACTGTTTTTT. This codes for CASSSRQTGTNEKLFF.

V gene TRBV7-2 combines with J gene TRBJ2-3; 8 bases match TRBD2. J gave up 0 bases and V 1 base, and 3 bases lay outside the gene matches. CDR1 and CDR2 from the germline V gene are SGHTA and FQGNSA. The CDR3 consists of 16 residues. The CDR3 DNA follows: TGTGCCAGCAGCTTAGGAGCGGGAGCTAGCACAGATACGCAGTATTTT. Translating gives CASSLGAGASTDTQYF.

The gene calls are TRBV28 and TRBJ2-5; D might be TRBD1 (5 bases). The germline V gene has CDR1 MDHEN and CDR2 SYDVKM. Trimming took off 6 bases at V and 1 base at J, with 9 bases between the two ends. The CDR3 runs to 13 residues. The chain's CDR3 is CASRAQAQETQYF. The CDR3 DNA is TGTGCCAGCAGGGCACAGGCCCAAGAGACCCAGTACTTC. The full variable domain, completed using reference TRBV28 and TRBJ2-5, is DVKVTQSSRYLVKRTGEKVFLECVQDMDHENMFWYRQDPGLGLRLIYFSYDVKMKEKGDIPEGYSVSREKKERFSLILESASTNQTSMYLCASRAQAQETQYFGPGTRLLVL.

This clone was seen a single time. V and J are TRBV7-2 and TRBJ1-3; D gene ambiguous. Trimming shortened V by 7 bases and J by 7 bases, and 14 bases separated the two germline ends. The CDR3 consists of 13 residues. In germline, CDR1 is SGHTA, CDR2 FQGNSA. The DNA for the CDR3 is TGTGCCAGCACCCGAGATAGAGGCAACACCATATATTTT. Translated: CASTRDRGNTIYF.

The count of this clone is one. The chain joins TRBV4-2 to TRBJ2-7; a weak D match, TRBD1 (6 bases). The germline CDR1 and CDR2 sequences are LGHNA and YNFKEQ. This CDR3 is built from 14 residues. Trimming took 1 base from V and 5 from J, leaving 12 bases between them. The CDR3 sequence is CASSQAGQPHEQYF. CDR3 sequence (DNA): TGTGCCAGCAGCCAAGCGGGACAACCCCACGAGCAGTACTTC.

Only a few counts were recorded for this clone. V usage is TRBV7-2 and J usage is TRBJ1-3; the match to TRBD1 covers 8 bases. Germline assignment: CDR1 SGHTA and CDR2 FQGNSA. The length of the CDR3 is 16 residues. J lost 8 bases, V lost 3 bases, and 12 bases had no gene match. The chain's CDR3 is CASSLNPTGGGYTIYF. The CDR3 nucleotides read TGTGCCAGCAGCTTGAACCCAACAGGGGGTGGGTACACCATATATTTT. Full variable domain (rest looked up from reference TRBV7-2 and TRBJ1-3): GAGVSQSPSNKVTEKGKDVELRCDPISGHTALYWYRQSLGQGLEFLIYFQGNSAPDKSGLPSDRFSAERTGGSVSTLTIQRTQQEDSAVYLCASSLNPTGGGYTIYFGEGSWLTVV.